This record looks at one TCR beta chain sequence and its context. What this receptor recognizes is not known. It has no much larger one-base neighbor in the sample; base qualities were not kept. The time point label here, explained by the study, means: baseline before first vaccination. Vaccinee samples came from UK trials COV001 and COV002, including a single-blind randomized controlled phase 2/3 trial of AZD1222 (ChAdOx1 nCoV-19) in healthy adults. For TCRbeta chain sequencing, PBMC samples were collected from trial participants at day 0 and at day 28 after the second dose. CDR1 is given as LGHNA and CDR2 as YSLEER, both from the germline V gene. Between the V and J ends, shortened by 3 bases and 5 bases respectively, the junction contains 17 bases. The CDR3 holds 15 amino acids from the cysteine to the phenylalanine. Solely the CDR3 DNA is kept, with 45 bases framed from the first base. The CDR3 regions of human TCRbeta chains were analyzed by immunosequencing. On the study's bioinformatics: TCRs in the repertoires were matched against a reference library of SARS-CoV-2-specific TCRs that had been generated with the MIRA antigen-specificity platform. Breadth was defined as the fraction of unique TCRs that were SARS-CoV-2-associated, and depth was defined as the fraction of total T cells that were SARS-CoV-2-associated. Each spike-specific TCR was assigned to its reactive spike region and to a CD4 or CD8 class using the MIRA data. Log10-transformed breadth and depth values were compared by one-way ANOVA with Sidak's multiple comparisons tests. Not all clones reach the TCRdb copy of this immuneACCESS table, which keeps in-frame sequences only. Checked studies attribute under half of the gap to unresolved V genes and leave the rest unexplained. The V and J calls and the clone size are those of that table, but D and trimming were determined from the DNA. A total of some 86,000 clones appear in this sample, almost 80% of them only once. Clones ranked in the top ten supply around 20% of the sample.

The sample comes from a study of T cell responses to AZD1222 COVID-19 vaccine (dated by TCRdb to the early 2020s). General notes on the study: AZD1222 recipients with second doses at about 4 weeks or about 12 weeks were pooled, because spike-specific TCR depth and breadth did not differ between schedules. A total of about 250 trial participants underwent TCR sequencing, of whom more than 200 had received two doses of AZD1222 and around 25 had received two doses of the MenACWY control vaccine. Trial participants were enrolled by age into subgroups of 18-55, 56-69 and 70-plus years, and around 150, 29 and 61 TCR-sequenced participants, respectively, were included in these subgroups.

What the research found in general, with its limitations: CD4 TCRs associated with the vaccine covered the entire spike protein, and the dominant responses were in regions 160-218 and 743-854. Participants were mostly white British, with more females than males. The authors suggested clonal diversity may have been underestimated. Conclusions about previously exposed vaccinees are limited, since just a handful of AZD1222 recipients were seropositive for SARS-CoV-2 at baseline. The 56-69-year group was small, and its depth increase did not reach significance, likely because of low power. Because no samples from the day 14 peak response were available, repertoires could be characterized only after the peak T cell response. Reportedly, almost half of the unique spike-specific TCRs recognized epitopes lying outside the regions that are mutated in the B.1.351 and B.1.1.7 variants. After two AZD1222 doses, spike-specific TCR breadth and depth were significantly higher than at day 0 and than in MenACWY recipients.

Recombination connected TRBV4-3 to TRBJ2-7, and the D gene may be TRBD2, 5 bases matching. The sequences come from peripheral blood, collected on day 0 of AZD1222 vaccination. The TCR was taken from an adult in good health. The CDR3 protein: CASSHGLQGGNEQYF. The nucleotide sequence reads TGCGCCAGCAGCCACGGACTCCAAGGTGGGAACGAGCAGTACTTC.